Listed here are 30 T cell receptor beta chains from one sample, sequenced in a study of T cells after posttransplantation cyclophosphamide. Busulfan-fludarabine conditioning, marrow transplant, and cyclophosphamide on days +3 and +4 were administered. Data came from immunoSEQ multiplex PCR; TCRdb stores just in-frame clones and leaves some out. The sample was found to contain 6,500 to 9,000 clones, and every one recurs. The sequencing here drew on PBMCs, taken after an allogeneic stem cell transplant with post-transplant cyclophosphamide. Every receptor here comes from a male patient between 25 and 40 years old who received an allogeneic stem cell transplant from an unrelated donor, was CMV-positive, and had acute and chronic GVHD. Some of the T cells may derive from the graft donor.

This clone was seen many times. This chain links TRBV12-3 or TRBV12-4 with TRBJ1-5; the D gene is possibly TRBD1 (6 bases). CDR3 length: 13 amino acids. V was cut by 5 bases and J by 6 bases, with 11 bases left in between. CDR3 region: CASSITGFQPQHF. CDR3 in DNA: TGTGCCAGCAGTATTACAGGGTTTCAGCCCCAGCATTTT.

This clone was seen repeatedly, ten times or more. The chain employs TRBV7-2 and TRBJ1-1; D might be TRBD1 (6 bases). V was clipped by 1 base and J by 4 bases, with 10 bases between them. This CDR3 spans 14 amino acids. In germline, CDR1 is SGHTA, CDR2 FQGNSA. CDR3 region: CASSLDRDRTEAFF. In DNA form, the CDR3 reads TGTGCCAGCAGCTTAGACAGGGATCGCACTGAAGCTTTCTTT.

This clone was observed at least ten times. The rearrangement joins TRBV5-1 to TRBJ2-7; 7 nucleotides agree with TRBD2. Unmatched junction bases numbered 6, after V lost 1 base and J lost 2 bases. In germline, CDR1 is SGHRS, CDR2 YFSETQ. This CDR3 contains 15 residues. In DNA form, the CDR3 reads TGCGCCAGCAGCTTGCTCGGGACTACTACCTACGAGCAGTACTTC. It translates to CASSLLGTTTYEQYF.

This clone was recorded at least ten times. The CDR3 reads CATSRGGGTVVSPHF. CDR3 in DNA: TGTGCCACCAGCCGAGGGGGGGGTACGGTGGTTTCTCCGCATTTT. The chain joins TRBV15 to TRBJ1-5, with a weak D call TRBD1 (6 bases). Germline V lookup: CDR1 LNHNV, CDR2 YYDKDF (reference sequence). There are 15 residues in the CDR3. V was clipped by 5 bases and J by 15 bases, with 26 bases between them. Full variable domain (remainder filled in from reference TRBV15 and TRBJ1-5): DAMVIQNPRYQVTQFGKPVTLSCSQTLNHNVMYWYQQKSSQAPKLLFHYYDKDFNNEADTPDNFQSRRPNTSFCFLDIRSPGLGDTAMYLCATSRGGGTVVSPHFGDGTRLSIL.

This clone counts as medium-sized. This chain uses TRBV11-2 with TRBJ1-4, with D possibly being TRBD1 (5 bases). CDR1 SGHAT and CDR2 FQNNGV come from the germline V gene. CDR3 length equals 14 residues. V was shortened by 6 bases and J by 2 bases, with 10 bases between the two germline ends. As DNA, the CDR3 is TGTGCCAGCAGAGGGGAGGCGACTAATGAAAAACTGTTTTTT. It specifies CASRGEATNEKLFF.

By share, this clone ranks as medium-sized. V is TRBV5-1 and J is TRBJ1-1; D is perhaps TRBD1 (6 bases). V lost 4 bases to trimming and J lost 6 bases, with 16 bases between them. The CDR3 covers 14 residues. Germline loops: CDR1 SGHRS, CDR2 YFSETQ. The CDR3 region has the DNA TGCGCCAGCAGCGTTCGAACAGGGCTCTCTGAAGCTTTCTTT. This translates into CASSVRTGLSEAFF. Together with reference TRBV5-1 and TRBJ1-1, the CDR3 gives the full variable domain: KAGVTQTPRYLIKTRGQQVTLSCSPISGHRSVSWYQQTPGQGLQFLFEYFSETQRNKGNFPGRFSGRQFSNSRSEMNVSTLELGDSALYLCASSVRTGLSEAFFGQGTRLTVV.

This clone was detected many times. The chain couples TRBV7-2 to TRBJ1-4; D possibly corresponds to TRBD1 (5 bases). The germline gives CDR1 SGHTA, CDR2 FQGNSA. V was pared by 1 base and J by 5 bases, with 11 bases between. The CDR3 loop spans 15 amino acids. CDR3: CASSLDHRPNEKLFF. The CDR3 DNA reads TGTGCCAGCAGCTTAGACCACAGGCCCAATGAAAAACTGTTTTTT.

This clone was found many times. This chain connects TRBV6-2 or TRBV6-3 to TRBJ2-6; D is undetermined. CDR1 and CDR2 (germline): MNHEY, SVGEGT. The CDR3 consists of 15 residues. The V end was cut by 4 bases, the J end by 0 bases, with 7 bases between. CDR3 sequence (DNA): TGTGCCAGCAGTTTGCGGTCCTCTGGGGCCAACGTCCTGACTTTC. Encoded protein: CASSLRSSGANVLTF.

This clone has a count of ten or more. The genes are TRBV5-5 and TRBJ2-1; D is perhaps TRBD1 (6 bases). Trimming shortened V by 5 bases and J by 5 bases, and 14 bases separated the two germline ends. Germline CDR1 is SGHKS and CDR2 is YYEKEE (reference sequence). There are 14 residues in the CDR3. Written as DNA, the CDR3 is TGTGCCAGCAGTTTTACCAGGGGTAACAATGAGCAGTTCTTC. Its protein is CASSFTRGNNEQFF.

The chain combines TRBV7-9 with TRBJ2-4; the D is unclear. The germline CDR1 and CDR2 sequences are SEHNR and FQNEAQ (reference sequence). The ends were cut back, 3 bases at V and 3 bases at J, with 9 bases in the middle. CDR3 length: 14 amino acids. CDR3 in amino acids: CASSFLGSKNIQYF. CDR3 nucleotide sequence: TGTGCCAGCAGCTTTTTGGGCAGCAAAAACATTCAGTACTTC.

This clone was seen ten or more times. This rearrangement joins TRBV19 to TRBJ1-5; 7 bases align to TRBD1. This CDR3 is 13 amino acids long. Germline CDR1 LNHDA, CDR2 SQIVND (reference sequence). Trimming at V came to 3 bases and at J to 4 bases, leaving 0 bases not matched to a gene. CDR3 nucleotides: TGTGCCAGTAGTATGGGACAGAATCAGCCCCAGCATTTT. This gives the protein CASSMGQNQPQHF.

This clone was recorded many times. An end of the junction does not agree with germline; a read error may underlie this. The chain employs TRBV12-3 or TRBV12-4 and TRBJ1-1, with 11 bases identical to TRBD1. This CDR3 is 14 amino acids long. In nucleotides, the CDR3 is TGTGCCAGCAGATTAGGGACAGGGGGCACTGAAGCTTTCTTT. This codes for CASRLGTGGTEAFF.

In its sample, this clone was seen many times. This sequence joins TRBV27 and TRBJ2-3; 9 bases are a match to TRBD2. CDR1 and CDR2 (germline): MNHEY, SMNVEV (reference sequence). V shed 4 bases and J 2 bases; nucleotides not matched to a gene: 4. The CDR3 totals 15 residues. CDR3 nucleotides: TGTGCCAGCAGTTCAGGGACTAGCACCACAGATACGCAGTATTTT. Its protein is CASSSGTSTTDTQYF.

This clone was detected ten times or more. The chain recombines TRBV4-3 with TRBJ2-1, with D possibly TRBD1 on 7 matching bases. The CDR3 runs 15 residues. Germline CDR1 and CDR2: LGHNA and YSLEER. V dropped 0 bases and J dropped 8 bases, with 14 bases sitting between them. The CDR3 loop reads CASSQEARGVDEQFF. The CDR3 DNA is TGCGCCAGCAGCCAAGAGGCCAGGGGGGTAGATGAGCAGTTCTTC.

This clone was seen many times. The CDR3 region has the DNA TGTGCCAGCAGTCTTGGGACAGGGGGCGAGGGTGATTCACCCCTCCACTTT. Protein product: CASSLGTGGEGDSPLHF. The gene calls are TRBV27 and TRBJ1-6; 12 positions match TRBD1. Trimming took 5 bases from V and 8 from J; bases not matched to a gene: 10. Germline CDR1 is MNHEY and CDR2 is SMNVEV (reference sequence). The CDR3 consists of 17 residues.

This clone was observed many times. The J gene is TRBJ1-1, the V gene TRBV6-2 or TRBV6-3; D might be TRBD1 (5 bases). V was trimmed by 11 bases and J by 2 bases, leaving 15 bases between them. The germline CDR1 and CDR2 sequences are MNHEY and SVGEGT. This CDR3 is 13 amino acids long. CDR3 DNA sequence: TGTGCCTGCGGGGGGGGAGTAAACACTGAAGCTTTCTTT. The encoded protein is CACGGGVNTEAFF.

This clone came up many times. The J gene is TRBJ1-5, the V gene TRBV7-2; possibly TRBD1 for D (5 bases). Germline CDR1 is SGHTA and CDR2 is FQGNSA. The length of the CDR3 is 13 residues. V lost 1 base and J lost 9, with 10 bases in between. DNA for the CDR3: TGTGCCAGCAGCTTAGTCAGCGGGGGGCCCCAGCATTTT. Translated: CASSLVSGGPQHF.

Many counts were recorded for this clone. This chain uses TRBV12-3 or TRBV12-4 with TRBJ2-7, with D tentatively TRBD1 (5 bases). The CDR3 covers 14 residues. The ends were cut back, 6 bases at V and 1 base at J, with 13 bases in the middle. CDR3: CASSPQGGSYEQYF. The CDR3 DNA is TGTGCCAGCAGCCCCCAGGGCGGATCCTACGAGCAGTACTTC.

This clone was detected ten times or more. The chain carries TRBV6-1 and TRBJ1-5, with D possibly TRBD1 on 6 matching bases. V was clipped by 1 base and J by 2 bases, with 6 bases between them. The CDR3 loop spans 14 amino acids. CDR1 and CDR2 from the germline V gene are MNHNS and SASEGT. The CDR3, as DNA: TGTGCCAGCAGTGAAGGACAGGGCAATCAGCCCCAGCATTTT. It encodes CASSEGQGNQPQHF.

This clone has a count of ten or more. The junction and the germline gene differ at one end; a read error may be behind it. The chain recombines TRBV7-9 with TRBJ2-7; 7 nucleotides align to TRBD1. The CDR3 runs 12 residues. The V gene's germline CDR1 is SEHNR and CDR2 FQNEAQ (reference sequence). CDR3 DNA: TGTGCCGTTAAACCGGGACAGTCATCCCCGGACTTC. Its protein product is CAVKPGQSSPDF. The entire variable domain, with the rest obtained from reference TRBV7-9 and TRBJ2-7, is as follows: DTGVSQNPRHKITKRGQNVTFRCDPISEHNRLYWYRQTLGQGPEFLTYFQNEAQLEKSRLLSDRFSAERPKGSFSTLEIQRTEQGDSAMYLCAVKPGQSSPDFGPGTRLTVT.

This clone appeared many times. The genes are TRBV30 and TRBJ2-5; TRBD1 aligns across 8 bases. The V segment lost 2 bases and the J segment 3 bases; nucleotides outside the gene matches: 2. Germline V gene data show CDR1 as GTSNPN and CDR2 as SVGIG (reference sequence). The CDR3 is 13 amino acids. DNA for the CDR3: TGTGCCTGGAGTAAACAGGGGGAAGAGACCCAGTACTTC. It codes for CAWSKQGEETQYF.

This clone was observed many times. This chain connects TRBV6-1 to TRBJ1-2, with TRBD1 identical over 7 bases. CDR3 length equals 13 residues. J gave up 2 bases and V 6 bases, and 3 bases lay outside the gene matches. Per the germline V gene, CDR1 is MNHNS and CDR2 is SASEGT. CDR3 in amino acids: CASRVTGNYGYTF. Written as DNA, the CDR3 is TGTGCCAGCAGGGTGACAGGGAACTATGGCTACACCTTC.

In its sample, this clone was seen many times. J is TRBJ1-5 and V is TRBV4-1, with D perhaps matching TRBD1 (5 bases). The CDR3 sequence is 15 residues long. Deletions cut 0 bases from V and 6 bases from J, with 12 bases between. CDR1 and CDR2 from the germline V gene are MGHRA and YSYEKL. This chain's CDR3 is CASSQDPGRSQPQHF. The DNA of the CDR3 is TGCGCCAGCAGCCAAGATCCAGGGAGAAGTCAGCCCCAGCATTTT.

Ten or more counts support this clone. The V and J genes are TRBV4-1 and TRBJ1-1; 9 bases are shared with TRBD1. The CDR3 has 15 residues. CDR1 is MGHRA and CDR2 is YSYEKL in the germline V gene. Trimming at V came to 0 bases and at J to 11 bases, leaving 10 bases not matched to a gene. This chain's CDR3 is CASSQDGGQGTTAFF. The DNA for the CDR3 is TGCGCCAGCAGCCAAGATGGGGGACAGGGAACAACGGCTTTCTTT.

This clone has at least ten counts. This chain uses TRBV5-1 with TRBJ2-1, with 7 bases fitting TRBD1. CDR3 size: 15 residues. The germline V gene encodes CDR1 SGHRS and CDR2 YFSETQ. V shed 3 bases, J shed 0 bases, and the junction held 3 bases outside the gene matches. CDR3 sequence reads: CASSSGQSSYNEQFF. For the CDR3, the DNA is TGCGCCAGCAGCTCGGGACAGTCCTCCTACAATGAGCAGTTCTTC.

This clone was detected many times. The gene calls are TRBV7-2 and TRBJ1-2; the D is unclear. V was cut by 0 bases and J by 7 bases, with 12 bases left in between. CDR1 is SGHTA, CDR2 FQGNSA, per germline. The CDR3 has 14 amino acids. Here the CDR3 DNA reads TGTGCCAGCAGCTTAGCGCGTCAAGCAGGTGGCTACACCTTC. As protein: CASSLARQAGGYTF.

This clone was recorded many times. The chain is built from TRBV2 and TRBJ2-2, with TRBD1 matching 9 bases. The V gene end was trimmed by 6 bases and the J gene end by 3 bases; junction bases not matched to a gene: 5. CDR1 is SNHLY, CDR2 FYNNEI, per germline. This CDR3 is 15 amino acids long. In DNA, the CDR3 is TGTGCCAGCAGCCCGACAGGGGGGGACACCGGGGAGCTGTTTTTT. This sequence encodes CASSPTGGDTGELFF.

This CDR3 reads CASSERGALLETQYF. The DNA of the CDR3 is TGTGCCAGCAGCGAGCGGGGGGCGTTACTGGAGACCCAGTACTTC. The V gene is TRBV9, the J gene TRBJ2-5; TRBD2 matches at 9 bases. The V gene end was trimmed by 3 bases and the J gene end by 5 bases; junction bases not matched to a gene: 8. The CDR3 is 15 residues long. Germline CDR1 reads SGDLS; CDR2 reads YYNGEE.

This clone has at least ten counts. V is TRBV19 and J is TRBJ2-3; D possibly corresponds to TRBD1 (6 bases). Germline CDR1 reads LNHDA; CDR2 reads SQIVND (reference sequence). The germline V and J ends were trimmed by 3 bases and 6 bases, with 13 bases remaining between them. This CDR3 is built from 14 residues. The CDR3 reads CASSMFRGRDTQYF. The CDR3 DNA sequence: TGTGCCAGTAGTATGTTCAGGGGAAGGGATACGCAGTATTTT.

This clone appeared many times. V is TRBV6-2 or TRBV6-3 and J is TRBJ2-3; 9 bases are a match to TRBD2. Germline V gives CDR1 MNHEY, CDR2 SVGEGT. The CDR3 covers 15 residues. V shed 6 bases, J shed 6 bases, and the junction held 10 bases outside the gene matches. In nucleotides, the CDR3 is TGTGCCAGCAGCCTATTAGCGGGGGCTTCGGATACGCAGTATTTT. Its protein product is CASSLLAGASDTQYF.